This T cell receptor (beta chain) was observed in a study of control samples from healthy donors and cancer patients. Using immunoSEQ multiplex PCR, the repertoire was profiled, and TCRdb retains in-frame clones only, with some absent. The data contain around 150,000 clones, around nine tenths of them singletons. Germline assignment: CDR1 SGDLS and CDR2 YYNGEE. CDR3 length equals 17 residues. The V and J ends lost 0 bases and 2 bases respectively, with 15 bases between them. Sequencing was carried out using blood. This receptor was obtained from a man aged 25-40 years in good health. The chain recombines TRBV9 with TRBJ2-1; TRBD1 is a possible D gene (6 bases). CDR3 in DNA: TGTGCCAGCAGCGTAGGGTGGGGGCCAGGGACCTACAATGAGCAGTTCTTC. It specifies CASSVGWGPGTYNEQFF.